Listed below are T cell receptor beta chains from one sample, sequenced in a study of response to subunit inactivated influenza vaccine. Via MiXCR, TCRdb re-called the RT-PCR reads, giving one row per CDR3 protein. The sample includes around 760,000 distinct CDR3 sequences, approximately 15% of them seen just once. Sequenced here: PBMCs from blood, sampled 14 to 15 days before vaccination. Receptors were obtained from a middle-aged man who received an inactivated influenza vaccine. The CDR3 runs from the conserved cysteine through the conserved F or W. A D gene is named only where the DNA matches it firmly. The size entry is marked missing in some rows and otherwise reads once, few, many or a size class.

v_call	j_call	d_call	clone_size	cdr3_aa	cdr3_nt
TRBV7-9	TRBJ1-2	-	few	CASSLGDGANYGYTF	TGTGCCAGCAGCTTAGGGGACGGTGCCAACTATGGCTACACCTTC
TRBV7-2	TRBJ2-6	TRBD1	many	CASSLAGQGYSGANVLTF	TGTGCCAGCAGCTTAGCCGGACAGGGTTACTCTGGGGCCAACGTCCTGACTTTC
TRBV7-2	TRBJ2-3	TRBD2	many	CASSLAGLASTDTQYF	TGTGCCAGCAGCTTAGCGGGACTAGCGAGCACAGATACGCAGTATTTT
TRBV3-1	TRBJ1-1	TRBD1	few	CASSQTGLGTEAFF	TGTGCCAGCAGCCAGACAGGGCTGGGCACTGAAGCTTTCTTT
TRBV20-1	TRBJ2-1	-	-	CSARHQTYNEQFF	TGCAGTGCTAGACACCAAACCTACAATGAGCAGTTCTTC
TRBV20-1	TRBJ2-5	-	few	CSAQQKGGETQYF	TGCAGTGCACAACAAAAGGGGGGGGAGACCCAGTACTTC
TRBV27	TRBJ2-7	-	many	CASSLDSSSWDEQYF	TGTGCCAGCAGTTTGGACTCCAGCTCGTGGGACGAGCAGTACTTC
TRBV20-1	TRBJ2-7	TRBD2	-	CSAEGLAGSYEQYF	TGCAGTGCTGAGGGACTAGCGGGTTCCTACGAGCAGTACTTC
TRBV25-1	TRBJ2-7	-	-	CASSEYGRQFEAYEQYF	TGTGCCAGCAGTGAATATGGTCGGCAGTTCGAAGCCTACGAGCAGTACTTC
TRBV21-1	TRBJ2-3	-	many	CASRLLIEGSTDTQYF	TGTGCCAGCAGGCTACTTATAGAAGGAAGCACAGATACGCAGTATTTT
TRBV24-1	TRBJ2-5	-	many	CATSAFGQGLQETQYF	TGTGCCACCAGCGCCTTTGGGCAGGGATTACAAGAGACCCAGTACTTC
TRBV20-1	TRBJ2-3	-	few	CSARSILGSYRTDTQYF	TGCAGTGCTAGATCCATATTGGGATCCTACCGCACAGATACGCAGTATTTT
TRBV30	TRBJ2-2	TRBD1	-	CAWKAQGAGELFF	TGTGCCTGGAAAGCACAGGGGGCAGGGGAGCTGTTTTTT
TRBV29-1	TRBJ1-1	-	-	CSVERTNTEAFF	TGCAGCGTTGAAAGGACGAACACTGAAGCTTTCTTT
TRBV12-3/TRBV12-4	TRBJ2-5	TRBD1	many	CASSSRSGQGAETQYF	TGTGCCAGCAGTTCCAGAAGCGGACAGGGGGCAGAGACCCAGTACTTC
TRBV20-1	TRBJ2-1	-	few	CSAPEWGTSYNEQFF	TGCAGTGCCCCAGAATGGGGAACCTCCTACAATGAGCAGTTCTTC
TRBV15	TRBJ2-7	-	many	CATSRPAGAGYEQYF	TGTGCCACCAGCAGGCCTGCAGGGGCAGGATACGAGCAGTACTTC
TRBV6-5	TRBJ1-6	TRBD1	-	CASSYTWTGANFNSPLHF	TGTGCCAGCAGTTACACATGGACAGGGGCGAATTTTAATTCACCCCTCCACTTT
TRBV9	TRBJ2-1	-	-	CASSVGAGVGANEQFF	TGTGCCAGCAGCGTAGGCGCAGGGGTCGGGGCCAATGAGCAGTTCTTC
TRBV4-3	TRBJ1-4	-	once	CASSQGGQATNEKLFF	TGCGCCAGCAGCCAAGGGGGCCAAGCAACTAATGAAAAACTGTTTTTT
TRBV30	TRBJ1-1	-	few	CAWRGNTEAFF	TGTGCCTGGAGAGGGAACACTGAAGCTTTCTTT
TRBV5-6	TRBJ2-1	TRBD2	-	CASSFRAGQTYNEQFF	TGTGCCAGCAGTTTTAGAGCGGGGCAAACCTACAATGAGCAGTTCTTC
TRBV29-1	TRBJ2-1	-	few	CSVRWGVSNEQFF	TGCAGCGTTCGATGGGGGGTCTCCAATGAGCAGTTCTTC
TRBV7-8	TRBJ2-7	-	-	CASSPKSSYEQYF	TGTGCCAGCAGCCCTAAAAGCTCCTACGAGCAGTACTTC
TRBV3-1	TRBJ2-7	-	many	CASSQRGSHEQYF	TGTGCCAGCAGCCAGAGGGGGAGCCACGAGCAGTACTTC
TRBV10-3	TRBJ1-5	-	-	CAISARGRESNQPQHF	TGTGCCATCAGTGCCCGGGGCAGGGAGTCCAATCAGCCCCAGCATTTT
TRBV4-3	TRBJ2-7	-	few	CASSQSYGGLEQYF	TGCGCCAGCAGCCAAAGTTACGGAGGGCTCGAGCAGTACTTC
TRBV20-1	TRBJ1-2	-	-	CSARDGLSYGYTF	TGCAGTGCTAGAGACGGCCTCAGCTATGGCTACACCTTC
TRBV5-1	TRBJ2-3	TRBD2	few	CASSYLAGDQDTQYF	TGCGCCAGCAGCTATCTAGCGGGGGACCAGGATACGCAGTATTTT
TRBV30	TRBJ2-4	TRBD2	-	CAWSLSGAGKENIQYF	TGTGCCTGGAGCCTATCAGGAGCGGGGAAGGAAAACATTCAGTACTTC
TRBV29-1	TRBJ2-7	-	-	CSVRTTTAYEQYF	TGCAGCGTACGGACTACAACGGCCTACGAGCAGTACTTC
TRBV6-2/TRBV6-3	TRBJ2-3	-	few	CASSPRTAAIEQYF	TGTGCCAGCAGTCCAAGGACAGCCGCGATAGAGCAGTATTTT
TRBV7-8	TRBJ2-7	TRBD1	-	CASSLEGTGSYEQYF	TGTGCCAGCAGCTTAGAGGGGACAGGCTCCTACGAGCAGTACTTC
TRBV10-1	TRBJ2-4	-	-	CASSESGNLAKNIQYF	TGCGCCAGCAGTGAGAGTGGAAACCTAGCCAAAAACATTCAGTACTTC
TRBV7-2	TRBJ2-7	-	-	CASTQLEGTYEQYF	TGTGCCAGCACCCAGTTGGAGGGGACCTACGAGCAGTACTTC
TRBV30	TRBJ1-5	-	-	CAWSSSSNQPQHF	TGTGCCTGGAGTTCCAGCAGCAATCAGCCCCAGCATTTT
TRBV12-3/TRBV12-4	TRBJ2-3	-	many	CASRVTRADTQYF	TGTGCCAGCCGAGTTACTAGAGCAGATACGCAGTATTTT
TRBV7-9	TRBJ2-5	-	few	CASSSNYGGALQETQYF	TGTGCCAGCAGCTCAAATTACGGCGGGGCCCTTCAAGAGACCCAGTACTTC
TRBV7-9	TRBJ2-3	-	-	CASSLSGTRSKDTQYF	TGTGCCAGCAGCCTCTCGGGAACTAGATCGAAAGATACGCAGTATTTT
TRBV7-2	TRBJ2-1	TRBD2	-	CASSLLGLAGGTEQFF	TGTGCCAGCAGCTTACTAGGACTAGCGGGAGGTACTGAGCAGTTCTTC
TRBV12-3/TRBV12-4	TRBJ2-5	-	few	CASSSRQAPGTQYF	TGTGCCAGCAGTTCAAGACAGGCCCCTGGGACCCAGTACTTC
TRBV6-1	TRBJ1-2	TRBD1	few	CASSWDGQGSGANYGYTF	TGTGCCAGCAGCTGGGATGGACAGGGGTCGGGAGCTAACTATGGCTACACCTTC
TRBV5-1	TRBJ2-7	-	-	CASSLNRAHEQYF	TGCGCCAGCAGCTTAAACAGGGCACACGAGCAGTACTTC
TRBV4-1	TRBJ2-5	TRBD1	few	CASSQVSDRKETQYF	TGCGCCAGCAGCCAAGTTTCGGACAGGAAAGAGACCCAGTACTTC
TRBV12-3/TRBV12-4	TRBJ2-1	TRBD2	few	CASSHFGRAHNEQFF	TGTGCCAGCAGCCACTTCGGGAGGGCCCACAATGAGCAGTTCTTC
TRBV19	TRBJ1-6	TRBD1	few	CASRQPGQGNSGLHF	TGTGCCAGTAGGCAACCGGGACAGGGTAATTCAGGCCTCCACTTT
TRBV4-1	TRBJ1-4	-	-	CASSPPVPLSLFF	TGCGCCAGCAGCCCCCCTGTGCCCCTAAGCCTGTTTTTT
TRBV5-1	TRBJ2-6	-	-	CASSASGTVSSGANVLTF	TGCGCCAGCAGCGCCTCCGGGACGGTGAGCTCTGGGGCCAACGTCCTGACTTTC
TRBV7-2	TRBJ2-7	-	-	CASSPHKGSFGEQYF	TGTGCCAGCAGCCCGCACAAGGGGTCATTCGGCGAGCAGTACTTC
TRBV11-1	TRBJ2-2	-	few	CASSFVISDGWYTGELFF	TGTGCCAGCAGCTTTGTTATTAGCGACGGTTGGTACACCGGGGAGCTGTTTTTT
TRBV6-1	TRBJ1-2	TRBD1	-	CASSEPPGTGYGYTF	TGTGCCAGCAGTGAACCACCCGGGACAGGGTATGGCTACACCTTC
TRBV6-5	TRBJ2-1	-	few	CASSYSIRGANEQFF	TGTGCCAGCAGTTACTCGATCAGGGGAGCCAATGAGCAGTTCTTC
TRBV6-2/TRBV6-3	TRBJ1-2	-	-	CASSNNRDGYTF	TGTGCCAGCAGTAATAACAGGGATGGCTACACCTTC